The clone carrying this T cell receptor (beta chain) was seen only once. This sample was taken from a study of blood T cell repertoires in COVID-19. Study summary: Material from acute and convalescent COVID-19 was sourced from the United States, Italy and Spain.

Original analysis: Counts of nucleated cells, estimated from reference gene primer amplification, were obtained. Method: immunoSEQ multiplex PCR; TCRdb's copy keeps in-frame clones and lacks some. That table supplies the V and J calls and clone size; D and trimming were determined from the DNA. This sample has about 140,000 clones; over 80% occur once, and the top ten carry around 9.5%. Seattle researchers signed up patients amid active infection and tracked them longitudinally. Germline V gene data show CDR1 as MGHRA and CDR2 as YSYEKL. The CDR3 covers 16 residues. J gave up 6 bases and V 0 bases, and 5 bases lay outside the gene matches.

Sequencing was carried out using peripheral blood. This TCR was recovered from a man aged 25-45 years with COVID-19, enrolled during active disease. The chain carries TRBV4-1 and TRBJ1-4; 9 bases align to TRBD1. CDR3: CASSQEIGQGYEKLFF. CDR3 coding DNA: TGCGCCAGCAGCCAAGAAATTGGACAGGGGTATGAAAAACTGTTTTTT.